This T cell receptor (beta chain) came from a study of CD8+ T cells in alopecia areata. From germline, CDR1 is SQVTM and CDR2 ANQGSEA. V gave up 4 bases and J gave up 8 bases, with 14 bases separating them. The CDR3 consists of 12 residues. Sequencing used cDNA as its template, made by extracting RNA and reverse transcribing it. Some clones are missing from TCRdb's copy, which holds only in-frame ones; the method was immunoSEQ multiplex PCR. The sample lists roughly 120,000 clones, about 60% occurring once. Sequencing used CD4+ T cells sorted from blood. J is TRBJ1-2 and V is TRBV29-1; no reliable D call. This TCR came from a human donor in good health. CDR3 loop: CSVGGQARGYTF. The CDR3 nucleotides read TGCAGCGTTGGTGGGCAGGCCAGAGGCTACACCTTC.